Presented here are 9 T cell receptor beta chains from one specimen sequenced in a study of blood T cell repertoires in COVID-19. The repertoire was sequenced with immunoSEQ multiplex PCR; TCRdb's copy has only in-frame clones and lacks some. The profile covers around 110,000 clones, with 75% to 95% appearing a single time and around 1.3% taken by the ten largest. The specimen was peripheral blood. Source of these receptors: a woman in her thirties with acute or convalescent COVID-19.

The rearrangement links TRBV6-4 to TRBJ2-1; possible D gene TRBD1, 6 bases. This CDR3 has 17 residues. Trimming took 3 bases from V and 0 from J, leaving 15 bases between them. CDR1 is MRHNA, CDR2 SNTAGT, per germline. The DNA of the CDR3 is TGTGCCAGCAGTGAACGAACAGGGCCCCACTCCTACAATGAGCAGTTCTTC. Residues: CASSERTGPHSYNEQFF.

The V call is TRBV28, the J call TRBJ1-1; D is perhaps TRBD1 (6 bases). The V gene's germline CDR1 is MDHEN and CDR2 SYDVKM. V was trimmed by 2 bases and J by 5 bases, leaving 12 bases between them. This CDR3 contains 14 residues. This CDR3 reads CASSLGQIGTEAFF. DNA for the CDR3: TGTGCCAGCAGTTTAGGACAGATAGGGACTGAAGCTTTCTTT.

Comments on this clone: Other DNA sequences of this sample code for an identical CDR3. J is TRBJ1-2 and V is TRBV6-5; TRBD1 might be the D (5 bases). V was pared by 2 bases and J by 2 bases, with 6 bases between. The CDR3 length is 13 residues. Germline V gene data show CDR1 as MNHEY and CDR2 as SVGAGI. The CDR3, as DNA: TGTGCCAGCAGTTACGACAGAAACTATGGCTACACCTTC. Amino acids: CASSYDRNYGYTF.

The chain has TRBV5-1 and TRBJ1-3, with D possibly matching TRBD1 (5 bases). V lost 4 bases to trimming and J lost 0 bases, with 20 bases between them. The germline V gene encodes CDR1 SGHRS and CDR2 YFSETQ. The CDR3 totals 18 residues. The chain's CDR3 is CASSPLPGTGSSGNTIYF. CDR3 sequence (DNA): TGCGCCAGCAGCCCCCTCCCCGGGACTGGGAGCTCTGGAAACACCATATATTTT.

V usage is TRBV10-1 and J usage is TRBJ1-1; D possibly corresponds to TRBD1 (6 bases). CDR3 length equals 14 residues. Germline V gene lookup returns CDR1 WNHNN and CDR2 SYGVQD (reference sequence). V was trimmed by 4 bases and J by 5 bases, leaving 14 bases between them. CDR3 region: CASSVSGAGTEAFF. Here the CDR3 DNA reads TGCGCCAGCAGTGTGTCAGGGGCTGGAACTGAAGCTTTCTTT.

Written as DNA, the CDR3 is TGTGCCAGCAGCTTAGAGGCAGGGTGGAGTGAGCAGTTCTTC. Protein sequence: CASSLEAGWSEQFF. The J gene is TRBJ2-1, the V gene TRBV11-2, with D tentatively TRBD1 (5 bases). The CDR3 is made up of 14 amino acids. Trimming pared 0 bases from V and 9 bases from J, leaving 12 bases between. The V gene's germline CDR1 is SGHAT and CDR2 FQNNGV.

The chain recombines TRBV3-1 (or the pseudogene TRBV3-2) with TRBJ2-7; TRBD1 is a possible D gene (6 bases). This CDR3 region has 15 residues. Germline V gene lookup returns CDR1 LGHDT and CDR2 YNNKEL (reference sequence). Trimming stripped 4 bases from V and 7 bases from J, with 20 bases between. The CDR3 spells CASSLRGQAPYEQYF. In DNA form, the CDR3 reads TGTGCCAGCAGCCTAAGGGGACAAGCACCTTATGAGCAGTACTTC.

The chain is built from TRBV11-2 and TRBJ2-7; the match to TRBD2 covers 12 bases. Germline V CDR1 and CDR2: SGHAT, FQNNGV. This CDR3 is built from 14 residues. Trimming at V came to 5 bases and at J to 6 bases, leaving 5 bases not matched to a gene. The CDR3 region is CASSGLAGTSEQYF. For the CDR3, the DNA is TGTGCCAGCAGCGGACTAGCGGGAACCTCCGAGCAGTACTTC.

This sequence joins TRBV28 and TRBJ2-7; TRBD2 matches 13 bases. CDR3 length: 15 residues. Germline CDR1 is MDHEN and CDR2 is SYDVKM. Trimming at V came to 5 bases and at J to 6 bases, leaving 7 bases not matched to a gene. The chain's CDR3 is CASSPGTSGNLEQYF. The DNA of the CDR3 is TGTGCCAGCAGTCCGGGGACTAGCGGGAATCTCGAGCAGTACTTC. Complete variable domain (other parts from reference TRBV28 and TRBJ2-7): DVKVTQSSRYLVKRTGEKVFLECVQDMDHENMFWYRQDPGLGLRLIYFSYDVKMKEKGDIPEGYSVSREKKERFSLILESASTNQTSMYLCASSPGTSGNLEQYFGPGTRLTVT.